The rows below give T cell receptor beta chains drawn from one sample of a study of cytotoxic CD8 clonotypes in ibrutinib-treated CLL. Some clones are missing from TCRdb's copy, which holds only in-frame ones; the method was immunoSEQ multiplex PCR. The table includes 40,000 to 60,000 clones, about half detected once. This specimen was PBMCs, taken after 12 months of ibrutinib treatment. The receptors derive from a human donor with chronic lymphocytic leukemia. Each CDR3 is given with its conserved first and last residue.

TRBV27,CASSPGQAKGYEQYF
TRBV7-9,CASSLGGQRSPLHF
TRBV5-1,CASRTRQSSTDTQYF
TRBV5-6,CASSWDGGYEQYF
TRBV21-1,CASSEGAHEQYF
TRBV9,CASSSRTSGSSYNEQFF
TRBV30,CAWNNPGQGKGFF
TRBV27,CASSFQGNTGELFF
TRBV27,CASSLLGHNEQFF
TRBV30,CAWSYQGNQPQHF
TRBV18,CASSPYQGTGGGHEQFF
TRBV27,CASRKETGGNQPQHF
TRBV2,CASSFRGTYNEQFF
TRBV29-1,CSAGQADYEQYF
TRBV11-3,CASSSGFVGDTQYF
TRBV6-6,CASSSPGSGSQKYF
TRBV30,CAWSVQGVGTEAFF
TRBV20-1,CSAIARETQYF
TRBV27,CASSGGYTEAFF
TRBV15,CATSVRTVNEKLFF
TRBV6-1,CASSQTGPGRQHF
TRBV18,CASSPEGGQRTEAFF
TRBV28,CATIPWTGGFEAFF
TRBV19,CASTDSGANVLTF
TRBV7-3,CASSLGLAGGLSTDTQYF
TRBV2,CASSVEGDYEQYF
TRBV28,CASTLSGEQTQYF
TRBV5-6,CASSFVGVYGYTF
TRBV6-1,CAIQDRAVQETQYF
TRBV5-4,CASSLDVVRQETQYF
TRBV11-1,CASSLALSMASGTHEQFF
TRBV4-1,CASSQDPASTDTQYF
TRBV10-3,CAISLAQGGYNEQFF
TRBV4-1,CASSQDQGARTDTQYF
TRBV5-6,CASSEGQGALYEKLFF
TRBV15,CATSKTGGNNEQFF
TRBV19,CASSPSGTSEAFF
TRBV27,CATADHYEQYF
TRBV5-4,CASSLGSGSYNEQFF
TRBV7-6,CASSLRTGANVLTF
TRBV30,CAWSPHQGRGYTF
TRBV5-1,CASSFGTGEEKLFF
TRBV6-1,CASSGGLRNEKLFF
TRBV20-1,CSAGGRQPQHF
TRBV19,CASSPRDRGEKLFF
TRBV10-2,CASSESNDAKYTDTQYF
TRBV27,CASSLSPERGDTQYF
TRBV21-1,CASSKIGTSGRGAQETQYF
TRBV5-1,CASSFSGTGTYNEQFF
TRBV5-4,CASSKGLAGGTSTDTQYF
TRBV2,CASRGSGANVLTF
TRBV10-3,CASRPDRGSYNEQFF
TRBV28,CASSLGQAHEQYF
TRBV13,CASSDSGRGDTQYF
TRBV15,CATSKAGVGNQPQHF
TRBV11-1,CASSLGTGRETQYF
TRBV19,CASSIDRDGNTEAFF
TRBV29-1,CSVLPGTGRNEAFF
TRBV19,CASSINGGVTGELFF
TRBV29-1,CSGSVMNTEAFF